This T cell receptor beta chain derives from a study of identical twins. The study, taken as a whole, reports: The study found that models underestimated out-of-frame TCR alpha sharing in monozygotic twins. Out-of-frame alpha sequences shared between twins exhibited an excess of low generation probability.

This clonotype was picked up many times. What it binds is unknown. Donors were all healthy Caucasians. From germline, CDR1 is SGHVS and CDR2 FQNEAQ. The CDR3 has 16 residues. V lost 1 base, J lost 4 bases, and 4 bases stayed unmatched. TCRdb recomputed calls from the 5' RACE reads with MiXCR, one row per CDR3 protein. The sample records roughly 700,000 distinct CDR3 sequences, more than 6.5% being singletons. The sample was also linked to a second study, of yellow fever vaccine responses in identical twins. In that study: Twins' vaccine T cell response reportedly gave the appearance of partial convergence and partial personalization.

The sequenced material came from PBMCs. The chain couples TRBV7-8 to TRBJ2-1; 10 bases match TRBD2. The TCR was taken from a woman aged 18-29 years in good health. The CDR3 bases are TGTGCCAGCAGCTTAGGACTAGCGGGCCCTTACAATGAGCAGTTCTTC. Translated, it gives CASSLGLAGPYNEQFF.